The sequence of this TCR beta chain was determined in a study of lymphopenia after photon versus proton radiotherapy. Study-level results: A bigger post-nadir fall in TCR diversity correlated inversely with survival time in deceased patients.

As regards this clone: The target antigen is unknown.

Germline V gene data show CDR1 as MDHEN and CDR2 as SYDVKM. V was trimmed by 7 bases and J by 1 base, leaving 8 bases between them. The CDR3 has 13 amino acids. Assay: immunoSEQ multiplex PCR; the TCRdb copy retains only in-frame clones and omits some. The repertoire holds tens of thousands of clones, with 84% as singletons. The sequenced sample was peripheral blood, obtained from a patient treated with proton-based radiotherapy. The TCR comes from a woman aged 70 to 79 with pancreatic cancer. The chain combines TRBV28 with TRBJ1-5, with D maybe TRBD1 (5 bases). The CDR3 nucleotides read TGTGCCAGCATCGGGACCAGCAATCAGCCCCAGCATTTT. This translates into CASIGTSNQPQHF.